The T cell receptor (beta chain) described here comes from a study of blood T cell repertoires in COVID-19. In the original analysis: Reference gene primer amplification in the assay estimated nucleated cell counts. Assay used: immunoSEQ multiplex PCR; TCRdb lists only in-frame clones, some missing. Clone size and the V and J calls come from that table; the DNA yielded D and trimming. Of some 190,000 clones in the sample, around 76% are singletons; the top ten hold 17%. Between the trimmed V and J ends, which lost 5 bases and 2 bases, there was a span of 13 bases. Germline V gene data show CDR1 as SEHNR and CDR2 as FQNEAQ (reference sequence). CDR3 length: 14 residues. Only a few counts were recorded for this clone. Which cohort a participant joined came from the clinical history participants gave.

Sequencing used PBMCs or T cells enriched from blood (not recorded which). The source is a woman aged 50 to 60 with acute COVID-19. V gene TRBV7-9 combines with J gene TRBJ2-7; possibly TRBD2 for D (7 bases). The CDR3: CASSKGGSAYEQYV. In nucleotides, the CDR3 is TGTGCCAGCAGCAAGGGGGGGTCCGCCTACGAGCAGTACGTC.